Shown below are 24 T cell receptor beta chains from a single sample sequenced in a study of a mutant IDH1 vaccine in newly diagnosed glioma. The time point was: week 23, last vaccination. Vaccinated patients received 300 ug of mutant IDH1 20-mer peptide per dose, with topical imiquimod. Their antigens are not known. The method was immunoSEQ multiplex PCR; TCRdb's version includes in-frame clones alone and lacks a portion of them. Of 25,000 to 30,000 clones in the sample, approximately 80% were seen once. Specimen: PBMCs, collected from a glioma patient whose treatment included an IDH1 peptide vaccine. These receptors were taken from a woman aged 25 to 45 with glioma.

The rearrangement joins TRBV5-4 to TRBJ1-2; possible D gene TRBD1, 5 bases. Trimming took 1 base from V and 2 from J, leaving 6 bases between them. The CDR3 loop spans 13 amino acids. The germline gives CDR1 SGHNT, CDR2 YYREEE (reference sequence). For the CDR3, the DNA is TGTGCCAGCAGCTTGCCAGGGAACTATGGCTACACCTTC. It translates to CASSLPGNYGYTF.

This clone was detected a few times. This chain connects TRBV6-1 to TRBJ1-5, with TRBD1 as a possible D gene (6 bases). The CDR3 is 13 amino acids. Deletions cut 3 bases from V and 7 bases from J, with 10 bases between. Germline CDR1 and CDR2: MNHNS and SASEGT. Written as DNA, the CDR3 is TGTGCCAGCAGTGACCAGACAGGACAGCCCCAGCATTTT. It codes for CASSDQTGQPQHF.

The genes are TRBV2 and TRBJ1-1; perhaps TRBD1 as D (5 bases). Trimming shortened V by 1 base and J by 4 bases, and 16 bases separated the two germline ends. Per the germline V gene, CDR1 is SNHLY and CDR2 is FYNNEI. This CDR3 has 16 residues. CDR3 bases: TGTGCCAGCAGTGAAGGTTGGGGCAGGGAGGGCACTGAAGCTTTCTTT. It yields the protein CASSEGWGREGTEAFF.

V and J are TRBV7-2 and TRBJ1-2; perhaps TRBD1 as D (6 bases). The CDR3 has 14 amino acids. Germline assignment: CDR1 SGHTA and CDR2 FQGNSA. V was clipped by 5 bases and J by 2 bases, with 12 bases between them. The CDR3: CASSGKRGNYGYTF. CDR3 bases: TGTGCCAGCAGCGGAAAAAGGGGGAACTATGGCTACACCTTC.

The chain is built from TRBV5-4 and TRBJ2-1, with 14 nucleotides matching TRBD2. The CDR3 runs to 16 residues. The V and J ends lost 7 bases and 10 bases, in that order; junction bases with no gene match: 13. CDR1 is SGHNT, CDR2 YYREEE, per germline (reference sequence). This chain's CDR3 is CASGPDGLAGGSEQFF. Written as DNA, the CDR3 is TGTGCCAGCGGGCCTGACGGACTAGCGGGGGGATCCGAGCAGTTCTTC.

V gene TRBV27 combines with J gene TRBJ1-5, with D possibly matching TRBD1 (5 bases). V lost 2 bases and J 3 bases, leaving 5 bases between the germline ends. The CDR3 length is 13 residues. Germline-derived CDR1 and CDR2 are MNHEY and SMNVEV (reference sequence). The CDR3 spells CASSLGANQPQHF. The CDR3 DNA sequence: TGTGCCAGCAGTTTAGGGGCCAATCAGCCCCAGCATTTT.

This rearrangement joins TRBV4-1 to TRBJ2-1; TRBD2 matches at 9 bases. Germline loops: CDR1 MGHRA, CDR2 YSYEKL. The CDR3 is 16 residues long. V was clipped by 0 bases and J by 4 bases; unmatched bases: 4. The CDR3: CASSQDMAGGYNEQFF. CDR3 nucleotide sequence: TGCGCCAGCAGCCAAGATATGGCGGGGGGGTACAATGAGCAGTTCTTC.

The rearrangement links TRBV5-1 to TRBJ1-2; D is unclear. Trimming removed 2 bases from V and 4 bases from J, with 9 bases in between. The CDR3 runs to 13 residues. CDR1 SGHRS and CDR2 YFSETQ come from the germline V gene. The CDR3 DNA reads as TGCGCCAGCAGCTTAGATAGGCTCTATGGCTACACCTTC. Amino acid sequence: CASSLDRLYGYTF.

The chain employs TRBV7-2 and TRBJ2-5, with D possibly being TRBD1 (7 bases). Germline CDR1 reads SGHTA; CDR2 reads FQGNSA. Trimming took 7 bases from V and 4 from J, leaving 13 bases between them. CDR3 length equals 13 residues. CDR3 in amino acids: CASTWRDRETQYF. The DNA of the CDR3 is TGTGCCAGCACCTGGCGGGACAGAGAGACCCAGTACTTC.

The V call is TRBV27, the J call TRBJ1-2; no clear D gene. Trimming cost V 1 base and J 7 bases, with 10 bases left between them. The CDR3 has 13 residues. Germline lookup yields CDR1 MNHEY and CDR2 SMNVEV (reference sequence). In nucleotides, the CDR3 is TGTGCCAGCAGTTTATTGGGCTCGGGTGGCTACACCTTC. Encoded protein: CASSLLGSGGYTF.

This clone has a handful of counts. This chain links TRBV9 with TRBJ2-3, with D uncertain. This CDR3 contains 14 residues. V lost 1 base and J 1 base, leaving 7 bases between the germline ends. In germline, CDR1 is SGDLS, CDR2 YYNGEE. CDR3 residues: CASSVSWGTDTQYF. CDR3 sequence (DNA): TGTGCCAGCAGCGTATCTTGGGGCACAGATACGCAGTATTTT.

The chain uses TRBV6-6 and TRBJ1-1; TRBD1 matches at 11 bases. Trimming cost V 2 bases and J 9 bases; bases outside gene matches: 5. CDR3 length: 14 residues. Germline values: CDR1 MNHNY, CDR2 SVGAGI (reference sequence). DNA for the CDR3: TGTGCCAGCAGTTACATCGGGACAGGGGGAAAAGCTTTCTTT. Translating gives CASSYIGTGGKAFF.

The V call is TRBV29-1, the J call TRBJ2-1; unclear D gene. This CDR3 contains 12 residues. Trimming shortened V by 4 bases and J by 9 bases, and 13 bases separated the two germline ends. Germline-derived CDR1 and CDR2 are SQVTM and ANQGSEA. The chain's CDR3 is CSVVAQRPEQFF. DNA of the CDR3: TGCAGCGTTGTAGCCCAGAGACCTGAGCAGTTCTTC.

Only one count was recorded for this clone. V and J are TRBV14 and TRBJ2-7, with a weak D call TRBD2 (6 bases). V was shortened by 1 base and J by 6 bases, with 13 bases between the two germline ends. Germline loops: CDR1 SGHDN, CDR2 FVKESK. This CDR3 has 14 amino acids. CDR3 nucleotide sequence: TGTGCCAGCAGCCAAGTCGGACTGGGGGGCGAGCAGTACTTC. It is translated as CASSQVGLGGEQYF. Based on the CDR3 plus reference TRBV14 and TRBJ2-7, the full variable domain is EAGVTQFPSHSVIEKGQTVTLRCDPISGHDNLYWYRRVMGKEIKFLLHFVKESKQDESGMPNNRFLAERTGGTYSTLKVQPAELEDSGVYFCASSQVGLGGEQYFGPGTRLTVT.

CDR3 loop: CASSEASPMAATSGEQYF. The CDR3 DNA reads TGTGCCAGCAGTGAAGCATCTCCTATGGCGGCTACCTCCGGGGAGCAGTACTTC. The chain combines TRBV2 with TRBJ2-7; unclear D gene. V gave up 0 bases and J gave up 7 bases, with 25 bases separating them. The CDR3 loop spans 18 amino acids. Per germline, CDR1 SNHLY and CDR2 FYNNEI.

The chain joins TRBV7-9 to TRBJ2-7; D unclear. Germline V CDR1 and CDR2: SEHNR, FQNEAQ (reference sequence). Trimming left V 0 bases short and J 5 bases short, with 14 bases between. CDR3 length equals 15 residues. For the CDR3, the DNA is TGTGCCAGCAGCTTAGCGGGAACCCTGGATGACGAGCAGTACTTC. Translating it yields CASSLAGTLDDEQYF.

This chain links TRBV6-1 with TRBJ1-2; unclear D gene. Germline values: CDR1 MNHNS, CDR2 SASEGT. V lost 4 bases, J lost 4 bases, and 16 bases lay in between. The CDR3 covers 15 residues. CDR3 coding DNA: TGTGCCAGCAGTGCTCCCCCGGCAGGTGCCTATGGCTACACCTTC. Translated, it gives CASSAPPAGAYGYTF.

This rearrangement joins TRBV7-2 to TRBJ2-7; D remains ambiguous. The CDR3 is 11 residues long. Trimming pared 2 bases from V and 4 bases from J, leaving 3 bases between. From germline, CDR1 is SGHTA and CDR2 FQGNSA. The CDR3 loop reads CASSLFYEQYF. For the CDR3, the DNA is TGTGCCAGCAGCTTATTTTACGAGCAGTACTTC. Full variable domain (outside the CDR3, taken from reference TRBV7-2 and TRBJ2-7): GAGVSQSPSNKVTEKGKDVELRCDPISGHTALYWYRQSLGQGLEFLIYFQGNSAPDKSGLPSDRFSAERTGGSVSTLTIQRTQQEDSAVYLCASSLFYEQYFGPGTRLTVT.

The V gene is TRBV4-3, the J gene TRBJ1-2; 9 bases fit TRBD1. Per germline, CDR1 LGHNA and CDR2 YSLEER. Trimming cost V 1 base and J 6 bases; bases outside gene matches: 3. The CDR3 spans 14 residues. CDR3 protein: CASSQGDRVDGYTF. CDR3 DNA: TGCGCCAGCAGCCAAGGGGACAGGGTAGATGGCTACACCTTC.

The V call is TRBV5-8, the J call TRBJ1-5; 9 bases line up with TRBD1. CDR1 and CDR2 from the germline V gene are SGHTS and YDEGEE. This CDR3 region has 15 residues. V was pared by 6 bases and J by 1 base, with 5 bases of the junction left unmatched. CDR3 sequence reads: CASTPQGASNQPQHF. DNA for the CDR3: TGTGCCAGCACACCACAGGGGGCCAGCAATCAGCCCCAGCATTTT. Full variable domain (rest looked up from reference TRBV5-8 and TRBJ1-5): EAGVTQSPTHLIKTRGQQATLRCSPISGHTSVYWYQQALGLGLQFLLWYDEGEERNRGNFPPRFSGRQFPNYSSELNVNALELEDSALYLCASTPQGASNQPQHFGDGTRLSIL.

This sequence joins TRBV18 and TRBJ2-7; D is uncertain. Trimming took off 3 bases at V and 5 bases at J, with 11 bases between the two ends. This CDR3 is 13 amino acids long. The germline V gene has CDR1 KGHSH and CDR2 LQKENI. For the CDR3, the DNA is TGTGCCAGCTCACCGGTATTCTCGGACGAGCAGTACTTC. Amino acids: CASSPVFSDEQYF. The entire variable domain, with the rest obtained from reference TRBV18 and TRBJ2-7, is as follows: NAGVMQNPRHLVRRRGQEARLRCSPMKGHSHVYWYRQLPEEGLKFMVYLQKENIIDESGMPKERFSAEFPKEGPSILRIQQVVRGDSAAYFCASSPVFSDEQYFGPGTRLTVT.

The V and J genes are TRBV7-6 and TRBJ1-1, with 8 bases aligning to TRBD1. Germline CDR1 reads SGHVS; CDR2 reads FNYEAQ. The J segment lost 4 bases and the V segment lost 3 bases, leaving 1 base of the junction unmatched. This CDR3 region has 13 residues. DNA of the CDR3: TGTGCCAGCAGCTTTACAGGGGGCACTGAAGCTTTCTTT. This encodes CASSFTGGTEAFF.

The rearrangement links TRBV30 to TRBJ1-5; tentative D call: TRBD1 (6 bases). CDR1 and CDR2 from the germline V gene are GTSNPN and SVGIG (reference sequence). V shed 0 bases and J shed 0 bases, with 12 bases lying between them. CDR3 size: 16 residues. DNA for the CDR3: TGTGCCTGGAGTGTTGCGGGGGGCTATAGCAATCAGCCCCAGCATTTT. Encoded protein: CAWSVAGGYSNQPQHF.

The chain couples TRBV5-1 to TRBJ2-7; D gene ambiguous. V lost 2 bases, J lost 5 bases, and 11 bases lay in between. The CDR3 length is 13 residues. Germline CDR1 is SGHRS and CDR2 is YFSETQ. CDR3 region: CASSFAGPHEQYF. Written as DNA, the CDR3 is TGCGCCAGCAGCTTTGCCGGGCCCCACGAGCAGTACTTC.